These 14 T cell receptor beta chains share one sample of origin, sequenced in a study of blood T cell repertoires in COVID-19. Generated by immunoSEQ multiplex PCR, the TCRdb table keeps only in-frame clones and is missing some. The data contain around 500,000 clones, approximately 85% of them singletons. What was sequenced was peripheral blood. These TCRs come from a human donor in a cohort sampled during active COVID-19.

Remarks on this clone: Other DNA sequences of this sample code for an identical CDR3. The J gene is TRBJ2-3, the V gene TRBV18; no reliable D call. CDR1 is KGHSH and CDR2 is LQKENI in the germline V gene. The germline V and J ends were trimmed by 3 bases and 4 bases, with 5 bases remaining between them. The CDR3 has 12 amino acids. CDR3 nucleotide sequence: TGTGCCAGCTCACCCAGTTCAGATACGCAGTATTTT. This translates into CASSPSSDTQYF.

This rearrangement joins TRBV7-9 to TRBJ2-7, with 7 bases lining up with TRBD1. The CDR3 is made up of 16 amino acids. After removal of 5 bases from V and 4 bases from J, the junction contained 14 bases not matched to a gene. The germline CDR1 and CDR2 sequences are SEHNR and FQNEAQ (reference sequence). The CDR3: CASSPGLAGGLYEQYF. CDR3 nucleotides: TGTGCCAGCAGCCCAGGATTAGCAGGGGGATTGTACGAGCAGTACTTC.

This clone appeared once. This chain connects TRBV6-2 or TRBV6-3 to TRBJ2-2, with 13 nucleotides matching TRBD2. Germline V lookup: CDR1 MNHEY, CDR2 SVGEGT. Trimming at V came to 5 bases and at J to 5 bases, leaving 5 bases not matched to a gene. There are 16 residues in the CDR3. CDR3 bases: TGTGCCAGCAGTAACCGACTAGCGGGAGGAACCGGGGAGCTGTTTTTT. Protein product: CASSNRLAGGTGELFF.

V usage is TRBV18 and J usage is TRBJ2-7; possibly TRBD2 for D (5 bases). Trimming left V 0 bases short and J 0 bases short, with 12 bases between. This CDR3 comprises 16 residues. Germline V CDR1 and CDR2: KGHSH, LQKENI. CDR3 residues: CASSPPNGISSYEQYF. As DNA, the CDR3 is TGTGCCAGCTCACCACCGAACGGGATAAGCTCCTACGAGCAGTACTTC.

The rearrangement links TRBV19 to TRBJ2-1; 8 nucleotides match TRBD2. The CDR3 runs 15 residues. Losses at the gene ends were 1 base for V and 7 bases for J; bases not matched to a gene: 6. Germline V gene sequence: CDR1 LNHDA, CDR2 SQIVND (reference sequence). CDR3 nucleotides: TGTGCCAGTAGTATAGCAGCGGGAGAAGGAAATGAGCAGTTCTTC. Amino acid sequence: CASSIAAGEGNEQFF.

This chain joins TRBV19 and TRBJ1-2; D call uncertain. V was pared by 1 base and J by 0 bases, with 9 bases between. CDR1 LNHDA and CDR2 SQIVND come from the germline V gene (reference sequence). This CDR3 spans 15 amino acids. The chain's CDR3 is CASSIVWQSNYGYTF. CDR3 sequence (DNA): TGTGCCAGTAGTATAGTATGGCAGTCTAACTATGGCTACACCTTC.

For this clone: No DNA is shown, since the ends of the CDR3 on it are uncertain; the CDR3 is the one TCRdb lists. The same CDR3 is also encoded by other DNA sequences in this sample. The chain is built from TRBV12-3 or TRBV12-4 and TRBJ2-7; the D segment call TRBD2 is taken from the table without a DNA check. Inclusive of both ends, the CDR3 amounts to 12 amino acids. The chain's CDR3 is CASSLLLYEQYF.

The rearrangement links TRBV28 to TRBJ1-4, with a weak D call TRBD1 (6 bases). Per the germline V gene, CDR1 is MDHEN and CDR2 is SYDVKM. The CDR3 runs to 16 residues. Trimming stripped 8 bases from V and 3 bases from J, with 19 bases between. In DNA, the CDR3 is TGTGCCAGCTCCCGTGAGAGGGGGGGTTCTAATGAAAAACTGTTTTTT. The encoded protein is CASSRERGGSNEKLFF. The full variable domain, its missing parts supplied by reference TRBV28 and TRBJ1-4, is DVKVTQSSRYLVKRTGEKVFLECVQDMDHENMFWYRQDPGLGLRLIYFSYDVKMKEKGDIPEGYSVSREKKERFSLILESASTNQTSMYLCASSRERGGSNEKLFFGSGTQLSVL.

V is TRBV27 and J is TRBJ2-7; TRBD1 matches at 12 bases. The CDR3 has 17 amino acids. The germline CDR1 and CDR2 sequences are MNHEY and SMNVEV (reference sequence). V was pared by 5 bases and J by 6 bases, with 14 bases of the junction left unmatched. CDR3 region: CASSPHGGQGAVGEQYF. The CDR3 region has the DNA TGTGCCAGCAGTCCCCACGGGGGACAGGGGGCCGTCGGCGAGCAGTACTTC.

V is TRBV18 and J is TRBJ2-1; 7 bases fit TRBD1. The germline V gene has CDR1 KGHSH and CDR2 LQKENI. Trimming at V came to 3 bases and at J to 9 bases, leaving 8 bases not matched to a gene. The CDR3 has 14 residues. The chain's CDR3 is CASSPSGTEGEQFF. CDR3 coding DNA: TGTGCCAGCTCACCTTCCGGGACAGAGGGTGAGCAGTTCTTC.

The chain is built from TRBV3-1 (or the pseudogene TRBV3-2) and TRBJ2-5; 8 bases line up with TRBD2. CDR1 and CDR2 from the germline V gene are LGHDT and YNNKEL (reference sequence). The CDR3 length is 15 residues. The ends lost 4 bases at V and 1 base at J; junction bases unmatched: 5. The CDR3 here is CASSPIAGRQETQYF. The CDR3, as DNA: TGTGCCAGCAGCCCGATAGCGGGACGCCAAGAGACCCAGTACTTC.

The rearrangement joins TRBV27 to TRBJ2-1; 9 bases map to TRBD2. Per germline, CDR1 MNHEY and CDR2 SMNVEV (reference sequence). This CDR3 is built from 15 residues. V lost 6 bases to trimming and J lost 7 bases; unmatched junction nucleotides: 10. In DNA form, the CDR3 reads TGTGCCAGCAGCCCCCGGGGACTAGCAACGAATGAGCAGTTCTTC. Protein product: CASSPRGLATNEQFF.

This chain joins TRBV28 and TRBJ1-6, with 9 bases identical to TRBD1. J gave up 14 bases and V 6 bases, and 11 bases lay outside the gene matches. The germline gives CDR1 MDHEN, CDR2 SYDVKM. CDR3 length equals 14 residues. The CDR3 here is CASRRPGTGNTLHF. CDR3 sequence (DNA): TGTGCCAGCAGGCGTCCCGGGACAGGGAACACCCTCCACTTT.

The chain carries TRBV30 and TRBJ2-1, with 8 bases matching TRBD2. J lost 4 bases, V lost 0 bases, and 5 bases had no gene match. Germline lookup yields CDR1 GTSNPN and CDR2 SVGIG (reference sequence). The CDR3 loop spans 15 amino acids. The CDR3 sequence: CAWSVQAGAYNEQFF. CDR3 bases: TGTGCCTGGAGTGTACAAGCGGGAGCTTACAATGAGCAGTTCTTC.